This entry describes one TCR beta chain. The source of the sample is a study of blood T cell repertoires in COVID-19. Study details: The United States, Italy and Spain were the sources of the acute and convalescent COVID-19 samples. T cells, B-cell-depleted T cells, or PBMCs supplied cDNA or gDNA.

Original analysis: Nucleated cell counts were estimated from reference gene primer amplification. TCRdb's table, derived via immunoSEQ multiplex PCR, lists solely in-frame clones and lacks some. D and trimming were read from the DNA, whereas the V and J calls and clone size are those reported in that table. The sample carries tens of thousands of clones, 65% to 80% recorded once. Trimming left V 5 bases short and J 2 bases short, with 11 bases between. Germline-derived CDR1 and CDR2 are SGHAT and FQNNGV. This CDR3 has 14 residues. This receptor was identified in a man aged 65-85 years with acute or convalescent COVID-19. Sample: peripheral blood. V gene TRBV11-2 combines with J gene TRBJ2-3; TRBD1 might be the D (5 bases). The CDR3 DNA reads TGTGCCAGCAGCAAGCAGGGTTACACAGATACGCAGTATTTT. This sequence encodes CASSKQGYTDTQYF.